These 12 T cell receptor beta chains were all obtained from the same sample, sequenced in a study of cytomegalovirus exposure and HLA in healthy donors. In the PCR, 60 Vbeta and 13 Jbeta primers were used. The repertoire was sequenced with immunoSEQ multiplex PCR; TCRdb's copy has only in-frame clones and lacks some. This sample has 120,000 or so clones, with 74% found just once. The sample consisted of PBMCs. These receptors were obtained from a woman aged 50 to 60 in good health and CMV-seropositive.

This sequence joins TRBV11-3 and TRBJ1-2; D not resolved. CDR1 is SGHNT and CDR2 is YENEEA in the germline V gene. The CDR3 covers 13 residues. V was trimmed by 2 bases and J by 2 bases, leaving 6 bases between them. The CDR3 nucleotides are TGTGCCAGCAGCTTAAACCAGAACTATGGCTACACCTTC. Its protein product is CASSLNQNYGYTF.

This sequence joins TRBV7-8 and TRBJ1-5; 9 bases align to TRBD1. The germline V gene encodes CDR1 SGHVS and CDR2 FQNEAQ. V lost 5 bases, J lost 7 bases, and 6 bases stayed unmatched. The CDR3 runs 14 residues. In DNA form, the CDR3 reads TGTGCCAGCAGCCCCGGGACAGGGATCCAGCCCCAGCATTTT. Its translation: CASSPGTGIQPQHF.

This clone has a single count. J is TRBJ2-2 and V is TRBV21-1; the D call in the table, TRBD2, was not verified against the DNA. TRBV21-1 is a pseudogene segment. The CDR3 totals 15 residues. The CDR3 DNA is TGTGCCAGCAGCAAAGCGTCCCGGGACACCGGGGAGCTGTTTTTT. This sequence encodes CASSKASRDTGELFF.

Of note for this clone: An end of the junction does not agree with germline; a read error may underlie this. The rearrangement joins TRBV7-9 to TRBJ2-7; 7 bases agree with TRBD1. The V gene's germline CDR1 is SEHNR and CDR2 FQNEAQ (reference sequence). There are 12 residues in the CDR3. CDR3 in DNA: TGTTCCAGCAGCCTACAGGGGTACGAGCAGTACTTC. Translated: CSSSLQGYEQYF.

Only a few counts were recorded for this clone. The chain couples TRBV10-1 to TRBJ1-5, with 7 bases identical to TRBD1. The V gene end was trimmed by 1 base and the J gene end by 1 base; junction bases not matched to a gene: 7. CDR1 and CDR2 (germline): WNHNN, SYGVQD (reference sequence). There are 17 residues in the CDR3. As DNA, the CDR3 is TGCGCCAGCAGTGAGTGTTTACACAGGGGAAGCAATCAGCCCCAGCATTTT. Amino acid sequence: CASSECLHRGSNQPQHF.

This clone was recorded a few times. This chain links TRBV2 with TRBJ2-5; D is ambiguous. Trimming left V 5 bases short and J 4 bases short, with 14 bases between. In germline, CDR1 is SNHLY, CDR2 FYNNEI. The CDR3 runs to 14 residues. The chain's CDR3 is CASSLTRTGETQYF. CDR3 sequence (DNA): TGTGCCAGCAGTCTTACGAGAACGGGAGAGACCCAGTACTTC.

The table lists this clone with a count of one. This CDR3 reads CASSATGAYGYTF. As DNA, the CDR3 is TGTGCCAGCAGCGCTACAGGGGCCTATGGCTACACCTTC. The chain couples TRBV9 to TRBJ1-2, with TRBD1 matching over 7 bases. CDR1 is SGDLS and CDR2 is YYNGEE in the germline V gene. This CDR3 has 13 amino acids. Germline trimming cut 3 bases from V and 4 bases from J; bases unmatched to any gene: 3.

The chain has TRBV11-2 and TRBJ2-2, with 8 bases fitting TRBD1. This CDR3 has 14 amino acids. Germline V lookup: CDR1 SGHAT, CDR2 FQNNGV. J lost 7 bases, V lost 2 bases, and 3 bases had no gene match. CDR3 amino acids: CASSLQGAVGELFF. As DNA, the CDR3 is TGTGCCAGCAGCTTACAGGGGGCGGTCGGGGAGCTGTTTTTT. Looking up the rest from reference TRBV11-2 and TRBJ2-2 gives the full variable domain: EAGVAQSPRYKIIEKRQSVAFWCNPISGHATLYWYQQILGQGPKLLIQFQNNGVVDDSQLPKDRFSAERLKGVDSTLKIQPAKLEDSAVYLCASSLQGAVGELFFGEGSRLTVL.

V is TRBV9 and J is TRBJ1-3; tentatively, D is TRBD1 (6 bases). The CDR3 runs to 14 residues. The V gene's germline CDR1 is SGDLS and CDR2 YYNGEE. Trimming stripped 5 bases from V and 0 bases from J, with 9 bases between. CDR3 DNA: TGTGCCAGCAGTGTACAGGGCTCTGGAAACACCATATATTTT. Its protein is CASSVQGSGNTIYF.

CDR3 loop: CAWSPGRVLEQYF. For the CDR3, the DNA is TGTGCCTGGAGTCCCGGCAGGGTATTGGAGCAGTACTTC. This chain uses TRBV30 with TRBJ2-7, with a possible D match to TRBD1 (5 bases). The germline V and J ends were trimmed by 2 bases and 7 bases, with 15 bases remaining between them. CDR1 is GTSNPN, CDR2 SVGIG, per germline (reference sequence). The CDR3 is 13 amino acids.

This chain links TRBV5-1 with TRBJ1-4, with D perhaps TRBD1 (6 bases). CDR1 and CDR2 (germline): SGHRS, YFSETQ. The CDR3 is 12 residues long. The germline V and J ends were trimmed by 5 bases and 10 bases, with 12 bases remaining between them. Here the CDR3 reads CASSIDRSKLFF. The CDR3 region has the DNA TGCGCCAGCAGTATCGACAGGTCAAAACTGTTTTTT.

The rearrangement joins TRBV7-4 to TRBJ1-4, with a tentative D call TRBD1 (6 bases). Germline V gene lookup returns CDR1 SGHVT and CDR2 SQSDAQ. The length of the CDR3 is 16 residues. The germline V and J ends were trimmed by 4 bases and 8 bases, with 20 bases remaining between them. The CDR3 sequence: CASSWRTPGGLEKLFF. DNA of the CDR3: TGTGCCAGCAGCTGGCGGACCCCGGGGGGGCTAGAAAAACTGTTTTTT.